A selection of T cell receptor beta chains follows, all from one sample in a study of blood T cell repertoires in COVID-19. Assay: immunoSEQ multiplex PCR; the TCRdb copy retains only in-frame clones and omits some. The profile shows roughly 280,000 clones, roughly 90% of them singletons. Source material: peripheral blood. The source is a man aged 50-59 years with acute or convalescent COVID-19. CDR3s include the opening cysteine and the closing phenylalanine or tryptophan. The order of the fields is D gene, J gene, clone size, V gene, CDR3 protein, CDR3 DNA. A D gene is named only where the DNA matches it firmly. Where a row states a size, it is once, few, many or the class of an expanded clone; other rows omit it.

d_call: -
j_call: TRBJ2-2
clone_size: -
v_call: TRBV18
cdr3_aa: CASSPAASTGELFF
cdr3_nt: TGTGCCAGCTCACCGGCAGCGTCCACCGGGGAGCTGTTTTTT

d_call: -
j_call: TRBJ2-1
clone_size: -
v_call: TRBV5-4
cdr3_aa: CASSLDLAGRSSYNEQFF
cdr3_nt: TGTGCCAGCAGCTTGGACTTAGCCGGCAGAAGCTCCTACAATGAGCAGTTCTTC

d_call: TRBD1
j_call: TRBJ1-4
clone_size: -
v_call: TRBV7-8
cdr3_aa: CPRGTGATNEKLFF
cdr3_nt: TGTCCGAGGGGGACAGGAGCAACTAATGAAAAACTGTTTTTT

d_call: TRBD1
j_call: TRBJ2-5
clone_size: once
v_call: TRBV27
cdr3_aa: CASSSPWTGRGETQYF
cdr3_nt: TGTGCCAGCAGTTCACCCTGGACAGGGAGAGGAGAGACCCAGTACTTC

d_call: TRBD1
j_call: TRBJ2-7
clone_size: once
v_call: TRBV13
cdr3_aa: CASSSGPGTGIGEQYF
cdr3_nt: TGTGCCAGCAGCTCAGGCCCCGGGACAGGGATAGGCGAGCAGTACTTC

d_call: TRBD1
j_call: TRBJ2-7
clone_size: once
v_call: TRBV6-2/TRBV6-3
cdr3_aa: CASSGSSGTGGAYEQYF
cdr3_nt: TGTGCCAGCAGTGGATCCTCCGGGACAGGGGGCGCGTACGAGCAGTACTTC

d_call: TRBD1
j_call: TRBJ1-3
clone_size: -
v_call: TRBV29-1
cdr3_aa: CSVRDRVSIVYF
cdr3_nt: TGCAGCGTACGGGACAGGGTTTCGATTGTATATTTT

d_call: TRBD1
j_call: TRBJ1-2
clone_size: -
v_call: TRBV5-1
cdr3_aa: CASSSGTGDYGYTF
cdr3_nt: TGCGCCAGCAGCTCCGGGACAGGTGACTATGGCTACACCTTC

d_call: TRBD2
j_call: TRBJ2-1
clone_size: -
v_call: TRBV5-1
cdr3_aa: CASSPAGSSYNEQFF
cdr3_nt: TGCGCCAGCAGCCCAGCGGGGAGCTCCTACAATGAGCAGTTCTTC

d_call: TRBD1
j_call: TRBJ2-3
clone_size: -
v_call: TRBV19
cdr3_aa: CASSARTGPKTDTQYF
cdr3_nt: TGTGCCAGTAGTGCCAGGACAGGGCCTAAGACAGATACGCAGTATTTT

d_call: TRBD1
j_call: TRBJ2-2
clone_size: -
v_call: TRBV10-3
cdr3_aa: CAITRRDSQNGELFF
cdr3_nt: TGTGCCATCACCCGCAGGGACAGCCAAAACGGGGAGCTGTTTTTT

d_call: TRBD1
j_call: TRBJ1-2
clone_size: once
v_call: TRBV7-2
cdr3_aa: CASSGTGVGGYTF
cdr3_nt: TGTGCCAGCAGCGGTACAGGGGTGGGCGGCTACACCTTC

d_call: -
j_call: TRBJ2-2
clone_size: -
v_call: TRBV10-2
cdr3_aa: CASSESGGRELFF
cdr3_nt: TGCGCCAGCAGTGAGTCGGGGGGAAGGGAGCTGTTTTTT

d_call: -
j_call: TRBJ1-1
clone_size: -
v_call: TRBV7-9
cdr3_aa: CASSSTHLNTEAFF
cdr3_nt: TGTGCCAGCAGCTCTACGCATCTGAACACTGAAGCTTTCTTT

d_call: -
j_call: TRBJ2-7
clone_size: -
v_call: TRBV5-6
cdr3_aa: CASSLVAGSYEQYF
cdr3_nt: TGTGCCAGCAGCTTGGTTGCAGGGTCCTACGAGCAGTACTTC

d_call: TRBD2
j_call: TRBJ2-5
clone_size: -
v_call: TRBV3-1/TRBV3-2
cdr3_aa: CASSLGLAGGLGETQYF
cdr3_nt: TGTGCCAGCAGCCTGGGACTAGCGGGGGGGCTGGGTGAGACCCAGTACTTC

d_call: -
j_call: TRBJ1-6
clone_size: -
v_call: TRBV10-1
cdr3_aa: CPGGSPLHF
cdr3_nt: TGCCCGGGGGGATCACCCCTCCACTTT

d_call: -
j_call: TRBJ2-1
clone_size: few
v_call: TRBV4-2
cdr3_aa: CASSQDPGLNEQFF
cdr3_nt: TGTGCCAGCAGCCAAGATCCAGGCCTTAATGAGCAGTTCTTC

d_call: -
j_call: TRBJ1-2
clone_size: -
v_call: TRBV3-1/TRBV3-2
cdr3_aa: CASSQGWSYGYTF
cdr3_nt: TGTGCCAGCAGCCAAGGGTGGAGCTATGGCTACACCTTC

d_call: -
j_call: TRBJ2-1
clone_size: -
v_call: TRBV4-1
cdr3_aa: CASSPRQANEQFF
cdr3_nt: TGCGCCAGCAGCCCTCGACAGGCCAATGAGCAGTTCTTC

d_call: TRBD1
j_call: TRBJ1-2
clone_size: -
v_call: TRBV12-3/TRBV12-4
cdr3_aa: CASSFGQGGGYTF
cdr3_nt: TGTGCCAGCAGCTTCGGACAGGGTGGGGGCTACACCTTC

d_call: TRBD1
j_call: TRBJ2-3
clone_size: -
v_call: TRBV2
cdr3_aa: CASGDRSTDTQYF
cdr3_nt: TGTGCCAGCGGGGACAGAAGCACAGATACGCAGTATTTT

d_call: -
j_call: TRBJ1-6
clone_size: -
v_call: TRBV7-3
cdr3_aa: CASSLGQPNSPLHF
cdr3_nt: TGTGCCAGCAGCCTAGGACAGCCGAATTCACCCCTCCACTTT

d_call: TRBD2
j_call: TRBJ2-3
clone_size: once
v_call: TRBV11-2
cdr3_aa: CASSSTSGGGTDTQYF
cdr3_nt: TGTGCCAGCAGCAGCACTAGCGGGGGGGGCACAGATACGCAGTATTTT

d_call: TRBD1
j_call: TRBJ1-1
clone_size: -
v_call: TRBV6-5
cdr3_aa: CASTLQGWTEAFF
cdr3_nt: TGTGCCAGCACCTTACAGGGGTGGACTGAAGCTTTCTTT

d_call: -
j_call: TRBJ1-4
clone_size: -
v_call: TRBV5-1
cdr3_aa: CASSSVGHATNEKLFF
cdr3_nt: TGCGCCAGCAGCTCGGTGGGCCATGCAACTAATGAAAAACTGTTTTTT

d_call: -
j_call: TRBJ1-5
clone_size: few
v_call: TRBV6-5
cdr3_aa: CASSYSNRVDQPQHF
cdr3_nt: TGTGCCAGCAGTTACTCCAACAGGGTGGATCAGCCCCAGCATTTT

d_call: -
j_call: TRBJ2-1
clone_size: -
v_call: TRBV4-2
cdr3_aa: CASSPAGSYNEQFF
cdr3_nt: TGTGCCAGCAGCCCTGCGGGCTCCTACAATGAGCAGTTCTTC

d_call: -
j_call: TRBJ1-5
clone_size: once
v_call: TRBV12-3/TRBV12-4
cdr3_aa: CASSLSRHQPQHF
cdr3_nt: TGTGCCAGCAGTTTGAGCCGCCATCAGCCCCAGCATTTT

d_call: -
j_call: TRBJ2-6
clone_size: -
v_call: TRBV3-1/TRBV3-2
cdr3_aa: CASSLPTGYLSGANVLTF
cdr3_nt: TGTGCCAGCAGCCTCCCGACAGGTTATCTTTCTGGGGCCAACGTCCTGACTTTC

d_call: -
j_call: TRBJ1-2
clone_size: once
v_call: TRBV11-2
cdr3_aa: CASSFRGHDPGYTF
cdr3_nt: TGTGCCAGCAGCTTTAGGGGCCACGACCCGGGCTACACCTTC

d_call: -
j_call: TRBJ2-1
clone_size: -
v_call: TRBV5-4
cdr3_aa: CASSGGTANEQFF
cdr3_nt: TGTGCCAGCAGCGGAGGGACAGCGAATGAGCAGTTCTTC

d_call: TRBD2
j_call: TRBJ2-3
clone_size: -
v_call: TRBV10-3
cdr3_aa: CAISTSGGTDTQYF
cdr3_nt: TGTGCCATCTCGACTAGCGGGGGGACCGATACGCAGTATTTT

d_call: TRBD1
j_call: TRBJ1-1
clone_size: -
v_call: TRBV7-8
cdr3_aa: CASSPGQEGTEAFF
cdr3_nt: TGTGCCAGCAGCCCAGGACAGGAGGGCACTGAAGCTTTCTTT

d_call: -
j_call: TRBJ2-7
clone_size: -
v_call: TRBV24-1
cdr3_aa: CATSDSRVPYEQYF
cdr3_nt: TGTGCCACCAGTGATTCCCGGGTGCCCTACGAGCAGTACTTC

d_call: -
j_call: TRBJ1-2
clone_size: once
v_call: TRBV5-4
cdr3_aa: CASSSTGRSTRGYGYTF
cdr3_nt: TGTGCCAGCAGCTCCACCGGCAGGTCCACCCGGGGCTATGGCTACACCTTC

d_call: -
j_call: TRBJ2-1
clone_size: -
v_call: TRBV5-6
cdr3_aa: CASSLLDSYNEQFF
cdr3_nt: TGTGCCAGCAGCTTGCTAGATTCCTACAATGAGCAGTTCTTC

d_call: -
j_call: TRBJ2-5
clone_size: -
v_call: TRBV5-6
cdr3_aa: CASSLAPRGARETQYF
cdr3_nt: TGTGCCAGCAGCTTGGCTCCCAGGGGCGCCCGAGAGACCCAGTACTTC

d_call: TRBD1
j_call: TRBJ1-5
clone_size: few
v_call: TRBV27
cdr3_aa: CASSVTGGHQPQHF
cdr3_nt: TGTGCCAGCAGTGTGACAGGGGGACATCAGCCCCAGCATTTT

d_call: -
j_call: TRBJ2-7
clone_size: -
v_call: TRBV5-4
cdr3_aa: CASSLTRDNEQYF
cdr3_nt: TGTGCCAGCAGCTTGACCAGGGACAACGAGCAGTACTTC

d_call: -
j_call: TRBJ1-5
clone_size: -
v_call: TRBV18
cdr3_aa: CASTTGLGQPQHF
cdr3_nt: TGTGCCAGCACCACGGGGTTGGGACAGCCCCAGCATTTT